One TCR beta chain is described in this entry. Its antigen is still unknown. Base qualities are not provided; no much larger clone lies one nucleotide away. The library was produced with PCR. The instrument given in TCRdb is Illumina HiSeq 2500. To reduce PCR and sequencing biases, unique molecular identifiers were built into the TCR beta cDNA libraries. Roughly 500,000 cDNA molecules were obtained for every 1 to 10 million input T cells, so each molecule roughly corresponded to one T cell. Patient libraries were prepared and sequenced with the same protocol used for the earlier healthy control dataset. Within a given batch, samples were prepared together, multiplexed and sequenced on the same HiSeq lane. Processing in the source paper ran as follows. MIGEC handled the raw barcoded reads, throwing out single-read molecular identifier groups before consensus assembly and CDR3 extraction. VDJtools was used for post-analysis of the clonotype tables, and diversity was normalized by down-sampling every dataset to the size of the smallest sample. Repertoire overlap clustering matched CDR3 amino acid but not nucleotide sequences to correct batch-related cross-sample contamination. The public reads were reprocessed in TCRdb via fastp at Q25 and MiXCR, keeping in-frame beta chains. Entries are consolidated by CDR3 protein sequence, retaining the most common genes and DNA. It is TCRdb's table, rather than the study itself, that gives the V and J calls and clone size. This sample gives around 770,000 distinct CDR3 sequences in total; 46% of them show up just once. Clones ranked in the top ten supply 4.9% of the sample.

The data originate from a study of post-analysis software for immune sequencing data (dated by TCRdb to the mid-2010s). At the level of the whole study: Recorded disease courses included relapsing-remitting, secondary progressive and progressive-relapsing multiple sclerosis, with some patients lacking subtype annotation. Patient repertoires were compared against about twelve previously published healthy control repertoires from donors aged roughly 6 to 26 years. A subset of samples was prepared in parallel using single-end sample barcoding, then pooled and co-amplified after Illumina adapter ligation.

The full study reports these points: Significantly higher frequencies in patients than in controls were found for several TRBV segments, including TRBV5-6, TRBV5-1 and TRBV20-1. Multiple sclerosis patients had significantly lower normalized Chao1 diversity than controls, a result that suggests substantial peripheral T-cell clonal expansion. Direct clustering with F measure showed strong co-clustering of samples prepared in the same batch, prompting a batch-effect correction. The control group was slightly older than the multiple sclerosis patient group.

To demonstrate the VDJtools post-analysis software, TCR beta repertoires were profiled from the peripheral blood of about 13 young patients with multiple sclerosis. The multiple sclerosis patients were children and adolescents ranging in age from about 6 to 16 years. CDR3 length: 14 amino acids, cysteine to phenylalanine. The DNA shown is the 42-base CDR3, in frame from base 1. Relative to germline, V is 6 bases shorter and J is 0 bases shorter, with 12 bases between their ends. The germline V gene provides CDR1 MNHEY and CDR2 SVGAGI. Recombination connected TRBV6-5 to TRBJ2-7, with the D gene not confidently named. The receptor was isolated from a girl aged 5 to 17 with multiple sclerosis. The sequenced sample consisted of blood. The DNA sequence follows: TGTGCCAGCAGCGCACAGAGGAGCTCCTACGAGCAGTACTTC. The resulting protein is CASSAQRSSYEQYF.